The 18 T cell receptor beta chains in this list originate from one sample, sequenced in a study of T cells after yellow fever vaccination. MiXCR, applied by TCRdb to the 5' RACE reads, yields one record per CDR3 protein. This sample has approximately 600,000 distinct CDR3 sequences, with 10% to 15% found just once. The sample consisted of PBMCs, taken on the day of the yellow fever booster vaccination. The origin of the receptors is a man aged 30 to 45 who received the YFV17D yellow fever vaccine.

This clonotype was counted at least ten times. This chain joins TRBV11-2 and TRBJ1-5; the match to TRBD1 covers 7 bases. The V gene's germline CDR1 is SGHAT and CDR2 FQNNGV. The CDR3 has 20 residues. Trimming took 5 bases from V and 2 from J; bases not matched to a gene: 21. CDR3 region: CASSGRFTGAVGSGNQPQHF. CDR3 sequence (DNA): TGTGCCAGCAGCGGGAGATTTACAGGGGCCGTGGGTTCGGGCAATCAGCCCCAGCATTTT.

This clonotype has more than one count but fewer than ten. The CDR3 loop is CASSSSGPFGYEQYF. CDR3 DNA: TGCGCCAGCAGCTCATCCGGGCCTTTCGGATACGAGCAGTACTTC. This chain connects TRBV5-1 to TRBJ2-7; D not certain. The CDR3 spans 15 residues. The ends were cut back, 3 bases at V and 4 bases at J, with 17 bases in the middle. The germline V gene has CDR1 SGHRS and CDR2 YFSETQ.

This clonotype was counted between two and nine times. V gene TRBV5-1 combines with J gene TRBJ2-5; 7 positions match TRBD1. This CDR3 has 15 amino acids. Germline V gene lookup returns CDR1 SGHRS and CDR2 YFSETQ. V lost 6 bases and J lost 2; bases outside the gene matches: 10. CDR3 sequence (DNA): TGCGCCAGCACCCTCCGGGCAGGGGGACAAGAGACCCAGTACTTC. Encoded protein: CASTLRAGGQETQYF.

This chain connects TRBV28 to TRBJ2-1; tentatively, D is TRBD1 (6 bases). Per germline, CDR1 MDHEN and CDR2 SYDVKM. This CDR3 has 15 residues. Trimming stripped 1 base from V and 3 bases from J, with 10 bases between. CDR3 residues: CASSLFGGNYNEQFF. DNA for the CDR3: TGTGCCAGCAGTTTATTTGGGGGCAACTACAATGAGCAGTTCTTC.

A few counts support this clonotype. The chain combines TRBV18 with TRBJ2-5, with TRBD2 matching over 7 bases. V shed 3 bases, J shed 1 base, and the junction held 2 bases outside the gene matches. CDR3 length: 14 amino acids. The V gene's germline CDR1 is KGHSH and CDR2 LQKENI. CDR3 protein: CASSPGLSQETQYF. Here the CDR3 DNA reads TGTGCCAGCTCACCGGGACTATCCCAAGAGACCCAGTACTTC.

At least ten counts were recorded for this clonotype. Here the CDR3 DNA reads TGTGCCAGCAGCGTAAGCGACGTCCCTCCCTATGGCTACACCTTC. Amino acids: CASSVSDVPPYGYTF. V and J are TRBV2 and TRBJ1-2; D gene ambiguous. Germline V gene lookup returns CDR1 SNHLY and CDR2 FYNNEI. Trimming pared 6 bases from V and 4 bases from J, leaving 18 bases between. The CDR3 covers 15 residues. The full variable domain, completed using reference TRBV2 and TRBJ1-2, is EPEVTQTPSHQVTQMGQEVILRCVPISNHLYFYWYRQILGQKVEFLVSFYNNEISEKSEIFDDQFSVERPDGSNFTLKIRSTKLEDSAMYFCASSVSDVPPYGYTFGSGTRLTVV.

The chain uses TRBV29-1 and TRBJ2-5; 13 nucleotides align to TRBD2. Unmatched junction bases numbered 4, after V lost 8 bases and J lost 4 bases. CDR1 and CDR2 from the germline V gene are SQVTM and ANQGSEA. The length of the CDR3 is 13 residues. CDR3 in DNA: TGCAGCACGGGACTAGCGGGAATAGAGACCCAGTACTTC. This codes for CSTGLAGIETQYF. Full variable domain (outside the CDR3, taken from reference TRBV29-1 and TRBJ2-5): SAVISQKPSRDICQRGTSLTIQCQVDSQVTMMFWYRQQPGQSLTLIATANQGSEATYESGFVIDKFPISRPNLTFSTLTVSNMSPEDSSIYLCSTGLAGIETQYFGPGTRLLVL.

This clonotype occurred a few times. The chain employs TRBV29-1 and TRBJ2-3; D assignment may be TRBD1 or TRBD2 (5 bases each). The V gene's germline CDR1 is SQVTM and CDR2 ANQGSEA. Trimming took off 5 bases at V and 1 base at J, with 13 bases between the two ends. The CDR3 has 14 residues. This CDR3 reads CSVRGEWGTDTQYF. CDR3 coding DNA: TGCAGCGTTCGAGGGGAGTGGGGCACAGATACGCAGTATTTT.

V and J are TRBV9 and TRBJ2-5; D perhaps matches TRBD2 (6 bases). Germline loops: CDR1 SGDLS, CDR2 YYNGEE. V was pared by 0 bases and J by 5 bases, with 17 bases between. The CDR3 is 16 residues long. CDR3: CASSVEDRRGGETQYF. DNA of the CDR3: TGTGCCAGCAGCGTAGAGGACCGCCGAGGAGGGGAGACCCAGTACTTC.

The chain carries TRBV7-9 and TRBJ1-4; D is unresolved. Trimming removed 0 bases at V and 10 bases at J, with 15 bases between. Per germline, CDR1 SEHNR and CDR2 FQNEAQ (reference sequence). The CDR3 contains 15 residues. The CDR3 DNA follows: TGTGCCAGCAGCTTAGCGACCGGGTTCTCTGGAAAACTGTTTTTT. It specifies CASSLATGFSGKLFF.

The rearrangement joins TRBV12-3 or TRBV12-4 to TRBJ2-7, with D perhaps TRBD2 (5 bases). There are 13 residues in the CDR3. V lost 6 bases and J 4 bases, leaving 13 bases between the germline ends. CDR3 coding DNA: TGTGCCAGCAGACCGGGCGGGCTATACGAGCAGTACTTC. Encoded protein: CASRPGGLYEQYF.

This clonotype was counted between two and nine times. J is TRBJ2-6 and V is TRBV2; no reliable D call. The ends were cut back, 5 bases at V and 0 bases at J, with 8 bases in the middle. This CDR3 spans 15 amino acids. The germline V gene has CDR1 SNHLY and CDR2 FYNNEI. In DNA form, the CDR3 reads TGTGCCAGCAGTACTGAATTCTCTGGGGCCAACGTCCTGACTTTC. Its protein product is CASSTEFSGANVLTF.

This clonotype turned up a few times. V and J are TRBV23-1 and TRBJ2-1; D is perhaps TRBD2 (6 bases). TRBV23-1 is assigned to the ORF class and has an uncertain function. V lost 0 bases and J 9 bases, leaving 12 bases between the germline ends. This CDR3 contains 14 residues. The CDR3 loop is CASSQSVNSGEQFF. In DNA form, the CDR3 reads TGCGCCAGCAGTCAATCTGTCAATAGCGGTGAGCAGTTCTTC.

The rearrangement uses TRBV20-1 and TRBJ2-5; D is possibly TRBD2 (5 bases). This CDR3 is built from 14 residues. The V end lost 0 bases, the J end lost 7 bases, and 15 bases lay between the germline ends. In germline, CDR1 is DFQATT, CDR2 SNEGSKA (reference sequence). Here the CDR3 reads CSARDLGSGGTQYF. CDR3 coding DNA: TGCAGTGCTAGAGATCTGGGGAGTGGCGGGACCCAGTACTTC.

This clonotype was picked up a small number of times. V and J are TRBV28 and TRBJ2-2; 16 bases are shared with TRBD2. Germline loops: CDR1 MDHEN, CDR2 SYDVKM. After removal of 7 bases from V and 5 bases from J, the junction contained 19 bases not matched to a gene. The CDR3 is 21 residues long. Here the CDR3 reads CASIFAPGTSGRVTETGELFF. CDR3 in DNA: TGTGCCAGCATCTTCGCACCCGGGACTAGCGGGAGGGTAACGGAAACCGGGGAGCTGTTTTTT.

The chain carries TRBV7-2 and TRBJ2-7, with 11 bases that match TRBD2. Losses at the gene ends were 5 bases for V and 0 bases for J; bases not matched to a gene: 6. Germline assignment: CDR1 SGHTA and CDR2 FQGNSA. The CDR3 spans 16 residues. CDR3 nucleotide sequence: TGTGCCAGCAGCCGCGCTAGCGGGGGGAGCTCCTACGAGCAGTACTTC. This sequence encodes CASSRASGGSSYEQYF. Drawing the rest from reference TRBV7-2 and TRBJ2-7, the complete variable domain is GAGVSQSPSNKVTEKGKDVELRCDPISGHTALYWYRQSLGQGLEFLIYFQGNSAPDKSGLPSDRFSAERTGGSVSTLTIQRTQQEDSAVYLCASSRASGGSSYEQYFGPGTRLTVT.

In this sample, this clonotype turned up a few times. The chain joins TRBV20-1 to TRBJ2-2, with 10 bases matching TRBD2. The CDR3 has 15 amino acids. Trimming cost V 3 bases and J 7 bases; bases outside gene matches: 8. Germline lookup yields CDR1 DFQATT and CDR2 SNEGSKA (reference sequence). CDR3 in DNA: TGCAGTGCTAGTCTAGCGGGAGTGGCCGTCGGGGAGCTGTTTTTT. It codes for CSASLAGVAVGELFF.

The CDR3 DNA reads TGTGCCAGCTCACCAGGGGGGCTTGGTGAAGCTTTCTTT. Amino acids: CASSPGGLGEAFF. This rearrangement joins TRBV18 to TRBJ1-1; possibly TRBD1 for D (6 bases). This CDR3 is 13 amino acids long. Germline V CDR1 and CDR2: KGHSH, LQKENI. The V gene lost 2 bases and the J gene lost 7 bases, with 11 bases spanning the gap.